There are a few counts of the clone carrying this T cell receptor beta chain. The sample is drawn from a study of T cells after yellow fever vaccination. TCRdb itself ran the 5' RACE reads through MiXCR, one entry per CDR3 protein. The table has approximately 610,000 distinct CDR3 sequences, approximately 16% seen once; the top ten hold approximately 15%. This sequence originates from a man aged 18 to 29 who received the YFV17D yellow fever vaccine. The material sequenced was PBMCs, taken about 5 days after the first yellow fever vaccination.

The CDR3 sequence is CASSPPSGGGNEQFF. For the CDR3, the DNA is TGTGCCAGCAGCCCGCCGAGCGGGGGGGGAAATGAGCAGTTCTTC. This sequence joins TRBV7-8 and TRBJ2-1; TRBD2 agrees at 10 bases. Germline CDR1 SGHVS, CDR2 FQNEAQ. V gave up 5 bases and J gave up 7 bases; unmatched junction bases: 8. This CDR3 is built from 15 residues. Together with reference TRBV7-8 and TRBJ2-1, the CDR3 gives the full variable domain: GAGVSQSPRYKVAKRGQDVALRCDPISGHVSLFWYQQALGQGPEFLTYFQNEAQLDKSGLPSDRFFAERPEGSVSTLKIQRTQQEDSAVYLCASSPPSGGGNEQFFGPGTRLTVL.